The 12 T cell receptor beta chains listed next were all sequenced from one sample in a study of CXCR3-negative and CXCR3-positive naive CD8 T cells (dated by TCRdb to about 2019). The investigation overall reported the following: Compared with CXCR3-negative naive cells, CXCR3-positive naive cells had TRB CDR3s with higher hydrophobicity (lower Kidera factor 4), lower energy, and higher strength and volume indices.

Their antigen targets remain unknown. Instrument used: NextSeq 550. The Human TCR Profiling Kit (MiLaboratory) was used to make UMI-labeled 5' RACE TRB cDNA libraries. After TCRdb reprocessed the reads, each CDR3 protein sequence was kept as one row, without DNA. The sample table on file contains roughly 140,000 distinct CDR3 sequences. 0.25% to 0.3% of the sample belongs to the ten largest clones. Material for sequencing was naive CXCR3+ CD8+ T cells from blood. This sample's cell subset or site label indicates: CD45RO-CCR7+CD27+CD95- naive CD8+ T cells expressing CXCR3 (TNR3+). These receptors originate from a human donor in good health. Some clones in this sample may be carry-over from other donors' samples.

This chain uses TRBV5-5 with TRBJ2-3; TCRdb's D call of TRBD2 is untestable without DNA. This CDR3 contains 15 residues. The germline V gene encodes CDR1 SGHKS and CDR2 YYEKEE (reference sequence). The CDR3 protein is CASSLVVVLTDTQYF.

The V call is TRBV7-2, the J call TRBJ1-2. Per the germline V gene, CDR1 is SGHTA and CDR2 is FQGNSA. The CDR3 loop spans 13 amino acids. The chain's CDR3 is CASSLAMGSGYTF.

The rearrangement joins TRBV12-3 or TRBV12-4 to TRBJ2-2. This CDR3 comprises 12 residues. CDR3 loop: CASLANTGELFF.

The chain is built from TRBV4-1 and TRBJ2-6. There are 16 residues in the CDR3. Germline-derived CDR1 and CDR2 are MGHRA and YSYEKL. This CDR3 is CASSQLRVSGANVLTF.

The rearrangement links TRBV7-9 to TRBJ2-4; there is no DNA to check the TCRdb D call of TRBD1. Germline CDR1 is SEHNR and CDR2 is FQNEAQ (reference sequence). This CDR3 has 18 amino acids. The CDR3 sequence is CASSPADDSTIAKNIQYF.

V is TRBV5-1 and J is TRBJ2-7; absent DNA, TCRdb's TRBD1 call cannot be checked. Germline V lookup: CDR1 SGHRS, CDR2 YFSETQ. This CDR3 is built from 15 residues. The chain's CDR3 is CASNPEGGISYEQYF.

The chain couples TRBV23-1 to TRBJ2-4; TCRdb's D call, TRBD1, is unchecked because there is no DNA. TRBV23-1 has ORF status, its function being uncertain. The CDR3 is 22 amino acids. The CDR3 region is CASSHRAQGLSRSFLSKNIQYF.

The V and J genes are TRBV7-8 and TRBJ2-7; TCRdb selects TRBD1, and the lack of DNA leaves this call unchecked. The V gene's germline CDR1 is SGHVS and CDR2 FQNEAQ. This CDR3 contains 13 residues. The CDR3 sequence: CASEGTGGYEQYF.

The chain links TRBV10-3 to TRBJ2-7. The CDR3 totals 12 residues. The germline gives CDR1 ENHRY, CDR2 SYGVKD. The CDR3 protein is CAIGTNTYEQYF.

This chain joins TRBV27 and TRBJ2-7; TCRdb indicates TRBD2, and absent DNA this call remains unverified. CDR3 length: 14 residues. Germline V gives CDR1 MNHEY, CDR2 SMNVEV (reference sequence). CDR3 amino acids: CASSLTSGIYEQYF.

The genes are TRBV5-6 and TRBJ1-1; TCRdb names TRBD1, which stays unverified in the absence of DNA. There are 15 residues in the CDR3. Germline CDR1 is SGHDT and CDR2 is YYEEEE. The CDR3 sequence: CASSLASQGGTEAFF.

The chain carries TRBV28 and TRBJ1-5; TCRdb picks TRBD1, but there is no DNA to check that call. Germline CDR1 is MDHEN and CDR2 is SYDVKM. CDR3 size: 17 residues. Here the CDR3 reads CASSSPRSTSSYQPQHF.